This T cell receptor beta chain was identified during a study of cytomegalovirus exposure and HLA in healthy donors. Study overall: Among the roughly 370 genotyped donors, around 85% were placed in the Caucasian-associated ancestry cluster.

On this clone: The antigen remains unidentified.

The PCR contained 60 Vbeta and 13 Jbeta primers. This table comes from immunoSEQ multiplex PCR, and its TCRdb copy is limited to in-frame clones, with some not included. This table holds 210,000 or so clones, 65% to 90% found once. Points from the study as a whole: CMV serostatus stood as the only immune exposure information on hand. DRB1 had the most TCR associations and HLA-C the fewest, a later analysis found, with rates varying by HLA locus.

Germline V gene data show CDR1 as SQVTM and CDR2 as ANQGSEA. The V gene end was trimmed by 2 bases and the J gene end by 7 bases; junction bases not matched to a gene: 16. The CDR3 covers 16 residues. The rearrangement uses TRBV29-1 and TRBJ2-5, with TRBD1 matching over 7 bases. This clonotype was obtained from a girl between 5 and 17 years old in good health and CMV-seronegative. Sequencing was carried out using PBMCs. CDR3 nucleotides: TGCAGCGTTGAATCTCCCAGGGGGAGTCCGCCGGGGACCCAGTACTTC. Encoded protein: CSVESPRGSPPGTQYF.